Listed below are T cell receptor beta chains from one sample, sequenced in a study of cytomegalovirus exposure and HLA in healthy donors. The assay was immunoSEQ multiplex PCR, and TCRdb's table has in-frame clones only and misses some. The sample includes 200,000 to 250,000 clones, 70% to 80% of them seen just once. Sequencing was carried out using PBMCs. These receptors were obtained from a woman aged 55-75 years in good health and CMV-seropositive. The CDR3 runs from the conserved cysteine through the conserved F or W. D genes are given only for firm matches. A row's size may be missing; if present it is once, few, many or a size class.

>TRBV6-5|NA|TRBJ2-7|NA
TGTGCCAGCAGTTACTCGAGAGCCTCCGAGCAGTACTTC
CASSYSRASEQYF
>TRBV29-1|NA|TRBJ2-7|TRBD1
TGCAGCGTTTCTGGACAGGGACTCTACGAGCAGTACTTC
CSVSGQGLYEQYF
>TRBV7-2|NA|TRBJ2-5|TRBD2
TGTGCCAGCAGCCCGCGGACTAGCGGGGGGGTATGGGAGACCCAGTACTTC
CASSPRTSGGVWETQYF
>TRBV5-1|NA|TRBJ1-1|NA
TGCGCCAGCTCCGGAGGGGAGCGCACTGAAGCTTTCTTT
CASSGGERTEAFF
>TRBV5-1|NA|TRBJ1-2|NA
TGCGCCAGCAGCCGGCGGGGGCAGAACTATGGCTACACCTTC
CASSRRGQNYGYTF
>TRBV7-3|NA|TRBJ2-2|NA
TGTGCCAGCAGCTTAGAATGGGGCCAGCTGTTTTTT
CASSLEWGQLFF
>TRBV28|NA|TRBJ1-4|NA
TGTGCCAGCAGTTTAAGAATTCGGGCGGGCGGTGAAAAACTGTTTTTT
CASSLRIRAGGEKLFF
>TRBV5-8|NA|TRBJ2-3|NA
TGTGCCAGCAGCTTGAAGTCTACAGGGCTGGGCACAGATACGCAGTATTTT
CASSLKSTGLGTDTQYF
>TRBV11-2|NA|TRBJ1-1|TRBD1
TGTGCCAGCAGCTGGGGGACAGGGGAGAACACTGAAGCTTTCTTT
CASSWGTGENTEAFF
>TRBV5-6|NA|TRBJ2-7|NA
TGTGCCAGCAGCTTGGGGAGGGGGCTGGCCTACGAGCAGTACTTC
CASSLGRGLAYEQYF
>TRBV27|few|TRBJ2-5|TRBD1
TGTGCCAGCAGTTCCCGGACAGGGGGTAAAGAGACCCAGTACTTC
CASSSRTGGKETQYF